Each of the 15 T cell receptor beta chains below was sequenced from the same sample in a study of shared clonotypes between healthy human individuals. Data came from immunoSEQ multiplex PCR; TCRdb stores just in-frame clones and leaves some out. Of about half a million clones in the sample, around 85% were seen once. The material sequenced was PBMCs. The source of these receptors is a woman aged 40 to 50 in good health. Some clones in this sample may be carry-over from other donors' samples.

This chain links TRBV6-1 with TRBJ1-2; D perhaps matches TRBD1 (6 bases). Trimming left V 7 bases short and J 8 bases short, with 20 bases between. CDR3 length: 14 amino acids. Germline CDR1 is MNHNS and CDR2 is SASEGT. The CDR3 loop is CASIPTLGQLGYTF. Here the CDR3 DNA reads TGTGCCAGCATTCCGACACTGGGACAATTAGGCTACACCTTC.

This chain joins TRBV28 and TRBJ2-1; 10 bases fit TRBD2. The germline CDR1 and CDR2 sequences are MDHEN and SYDVKM. V was clipped by 6 bases and J by 5 bases; unmatched bases: 13. The CDR3 sequence is 17 residues long. The CDR3 sequence: CASRATRAGGPDNEQFF. The CDR3 nucleotides read TGTGCCAGCAGGGCAACCCGAGCGGGAGGGCCGGACAATGAGCAGTTCTTC. The full variable domain, with the rest looked up from reference TRBV28 and TRBJ2-1, is DVKVTQSSRYLVKRTGEKVFLECVQDMDHENMFWYRQDPGLGLRLIYFSYDVKMKEKGDIPEGYSVSREKKERFSLILESASTNQTSMYLCASRATRAGGPDNEQFFGPGTRLTVL.

As to this clone: A single base is all that separates this from a far larger clone, so a read error is likely. The V and J genes are TRBV7-8 and TRBJ1-2; D unclear. Trimming pared 5 bases from V and 9 bases from J, leaving 19 bases between. Germline lookup yields CDR1 SGHVS and CDR2 FQNEAQ. The CDR3 spans 14 residues. The CDR3 region is CASSANEVDLSYTF. CDR3 coding DNA: TGTGCCAGCAGCGCCAATGAGGTCGATCTTAGCTACACCTTC. Together with reference TRBV7-8 and TRBJ1-2, the CDR3 gives the full variable domain: GAGVSQSPRYKVAKRGQDVALRCDPISGHVSLFWYQQALGQGPEFLTYFQNEAQLDKSGLPSDRFFAERPEGSVSTLKIQRTQQEDSAVYLCASSANEVDLSYTFGSGTRLTVV.

V is TRBV11-2 and J is TRBJ2-1, with D possibly matching TRBD2 (6 bases). Germline CDR1 reads SGHAT; CDR2 reads FQNNGV. The CDR3 sequence is 16 residues long. The ends were cut back, 5 bases at V and 1 base at J, with 15 bases in the middle. In DNA form, the CDR3 reads TGTGCCAGCAGCCCCGTTCGTGGGAGGTCCTACAATGAGCAGTTCTTC. It yields the protein CASSPVRGRSYNEQFF. Filled out from reference TRBV11-2 and TRBJ2-1, the complete variable domain reads EAGVAQSPRYKIIEKRQSVAFWCNPISGHATLYWYQQILGQGPKLLIQFQNNGVVDDSQLPKDRFSAERLKGVDSTLKIQPAKLEDSAVYLCASSPVRGRSYNEQFFGPGTRLTVL.

The chain links TRBV4-1 to TRBJ2-7; D remains ambiguous. This CDR3 comprises 14 residues. The V and J ends lost 1 base and 0 bases respectively, with 7 bases between them. Per the germline V gene, CDR1 is MGHRA and CDR2 is YSYEKL. The CDR3: CASSQADNSYEQYF. The CDR3 DNA reads TGCGCCAGCAGCCAAGCTGACAACTCCTACGAGCAGTACTTC.

This clone was found many times. The same CDR3 can be traced to other DNA sequences in this sample. The chain employs TRBV30 and TRBJ1-2; 7 bases fit TRBD1. Unmatched junction bases numbered 5, after V lost 3 bases and J lost 4 bases. The germline gives CDR1 GTSNPN, CDR2 SVGIG (reference sequence). The CDR3 spans 13 residues. The CDR3 sequence: CAWSRQGPYGYTF. CDR3 nucleotide sequence: TGTGCCTGGAGCAGACAGGGCCCCTATGGCTACACCTTC.

This chain joins TRBV19 and TRBJ2-1; D is ambiguous. This CDR3 is 15 amino acids long. Trimming removed 3 bases from V and 5 bases from J, with 14 bases in between. CDR1 LNHDA and CDR2 SQIVND come from the germline V gene (reference sequence). CDR3 DNA sequence: TGTGCCAGTAGTATCTCCCACTGGGCACACAATGAGCAGTTCTTC. This encodes CASSISHWAHNEQFF.

The V and J genes are TRBV18 and TRBJ2-6; D perhaps matches TRBD2 (5 bases). This CDR3 spans 17 amino acids. Germline V gene lookup returns CDR1 KGHSH and CDR2 LQKENI. V lost 3 bases, J lost 0 bases, and 12 bases lay in between. CDR3 coding DNA: TGTGCCAGCTCACCTACTCCGGGGAACTCTGGGGCCAACGTCCTGACTTTC. Protein: CASSPTPGNSGANVLTF. Full variable domain (missing parts from reference TRBV18 and TRBJ2-6): NAGVMQNPRHLVRRRGQEARLRCSPMKGHSHVYWYRQLPEEGLKFMVYLQKENIIDESGMPKERFSAEFPKEGPSILRIQQVVRGDSAAYFCASSPTPGNSGANVLTFGAGSRLTVL.

The count of this clone is one. With a far larger clone one base away, a read error is the likely cause. V and J are TRBV15 and TRBJ2-7, with D possibly TRBD1 on 5 matching bases. The germline V and J ends were trimmed by 6 bases and 0 bases, with 21 bases remaining between them. The germline V gene has CDR1 LNHNV and CDR2 YYDKDF (reference sequence). CDR3 length: 17 amino acids. CDR3 sequence (DNA): TGTGCCACCAGTCCTCACCCCCCAGGGTACAACTCCTACGAGCAGTACTTC. It codes for CATSPHPPGYNSYEQYF.

On this clone: A far larger clone is one base from this, pointing to a likely read error. Lacking the conserved final phenylalanine or tryptophan, this CDR3 likely reflects a read error. J is TRBJ2-7 and V is TRBV2; TRBD2 might be the D (6 bases). V was pared by 7 bases and J by 5 bases, with 12 bases between. The CDR3 has 12 residues. The V gene's germline CDR1 is SNHLY and CDR2 FYNNEI. For the CDR3, the DNA is TGTGCCAGCACCTGGGGGAGGAACGAGCAGTACCTC. This codes for CASTWGRNEQYL.

A remark on this clone: It differs at one base from a far larger clone, so likely a read error. The chain links TRBV20-1 to TRBJ1-1; D uncertain. CDR1 is DFQATT, CDR2 SNEGSKA, per germline (reference sequence). This CDR3 is 11 amino acids long. The CDR3 nucleotides read TGCAGTGCTAGTAAGAACACTGAAGCTTTATTT. Encoded protein: CSASKNTEALF.

The chain links TRBV7-2 to TRBJ2-7; D remains ambiguous. The V end lost 1 base, the J end lost 4 bases, and 11 bases lay between the germline ends. This CDR3 spans 14 amino acids. CDR1 is SGHTA, CDR2 FQGNSA, per germline. CDR3 coding DNA: TGTGCCAGCAGCTTAGGATCGAGAAGATACGAGCAGTACTTC. It specifies CASSLGSRRYEQYF.

V gene TRBV5-1 combines with J gene TRBJ1-1; 9 bases are a match to TRBD1. The junction had 6 bases not matched to a gene; V was cut back by 0 bases and J by 9 bases. The germline gives CDR1 SGHRS, CDR2 YFSETQ. The CDR3 sequence is 14 residues long. In nucleotides, the CDR3 is TGCGCCAGCAGCTTGGAGTGGGGACAGGGACAAGCTTTCTTT. This codes for CASSLEWGQGQAFF.

The chain is built from TRBV7-3 and TRBJ2-7; the match to TRBD2 covers 14 bases. Looked up from germline, CDR1 is SGHTA and CDR2 is FQGTGA. Trimming at V came to 2 bases and at J to 1 base, leaving 16 bases not matched to a gene. The CDR3 is made up of 21 amino acids. The CDR3 here is CASSLERRGGLAGAPSYEQYF. For the CDR3, the DNA is TGTGCCAGCAGCTTAGAACGAAGGGGGGGACTAGCGGGAGCACCTTCCTACGAGCAGTACTTC.

This chain links TRBV30 with TRBJ1-5, with 10 bases lining up with TRBD1. CDR3 length: 14 residues. Losses at the gene ends were 2 bases for V and 7 bases for J; bases not matched to a gene: 5. The germline V gene has CDR1 GTSNPN and CDR2 SVGIG (reference sequence). CDR3 sequence reads: CAWSPDRGGQPQHF. Written as DNA, the CDR3 is TGTGCCTGGAGTCCGGACAGGGGGGGCCAGCCCCAGCATTTT.